This section outlines one T cell receptor (beta chain) sequence together with its context. What it recognizes is unknown. Trimming removed 5 bases from V and 5 bases from J, with 16 bases in between. CDR1 and CDR2 from the germline V gene are ENHRY and SYGVKD. This CDR3 spans 15 amino acids. The protocol was immunoSEQ multiplex PCR, while the TCRdb copy is restricted to in-frame clones and leaves out a portion. The sample lists 84,000 or so clones; roughly 90% were seen once. These data originate in a study of T cell responses to AZD1222 COVID-19 vaccine. General study points: Nearly half of spike-specific TCRs reportedly target variant regions that are unmutated in the B.1.351 and B.1.1.7 variants. Donors, mostly white British, included more females; clonal diversity was possibly underestimated. Scientists sampled the repertoires only once the peak T cell response had passed. Spike-specific TCR breadth and depth went up after people got two AZD1222 doses.

The genes are TRBV10-3 and TRBJ1-5; D may be TRBD1 (6 bases). The input for sequencing was peripheral blood, taken on day 0 of AZD1222 vaccination. This TCR was sampled from an adult in good health. CDR3 region: CAISKTGQQDQPQHF. The CDR3 bases are TGTGCCATCAGTAAGACAGGTCAGCAGGATCAGCCCCAGCATTTT.